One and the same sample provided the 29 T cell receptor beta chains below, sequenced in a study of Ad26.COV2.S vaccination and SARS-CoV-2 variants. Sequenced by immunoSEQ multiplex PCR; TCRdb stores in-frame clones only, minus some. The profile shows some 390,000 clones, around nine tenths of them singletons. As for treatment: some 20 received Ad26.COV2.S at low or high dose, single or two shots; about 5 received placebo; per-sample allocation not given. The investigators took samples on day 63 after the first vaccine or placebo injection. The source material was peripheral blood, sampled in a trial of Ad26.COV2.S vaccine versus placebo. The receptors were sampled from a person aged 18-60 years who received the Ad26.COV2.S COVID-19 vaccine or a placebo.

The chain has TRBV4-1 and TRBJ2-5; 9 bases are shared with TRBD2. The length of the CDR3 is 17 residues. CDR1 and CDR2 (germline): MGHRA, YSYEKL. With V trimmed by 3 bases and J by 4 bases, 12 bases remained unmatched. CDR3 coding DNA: TGCGCCAGCAGCCAGGTAGGGCGGGAGGGCCATCGAGAGACCCAGTACTTC. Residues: CASSQVGREGHRETQYF.

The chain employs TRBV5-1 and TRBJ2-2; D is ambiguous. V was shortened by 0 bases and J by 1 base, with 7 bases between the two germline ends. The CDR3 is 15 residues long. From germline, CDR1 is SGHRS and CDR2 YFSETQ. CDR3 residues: CASSLEAVNTGELFF. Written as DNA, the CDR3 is TGCGCCAGCAGCTTGGAGGCAGTGAACACCGGGGAGCTGTTTTTT.

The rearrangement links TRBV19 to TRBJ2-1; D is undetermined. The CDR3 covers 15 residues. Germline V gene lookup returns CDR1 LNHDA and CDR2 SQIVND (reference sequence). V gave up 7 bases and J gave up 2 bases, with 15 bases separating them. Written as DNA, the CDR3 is TGTGCCAGTAACGGCTACACCGGAACCTACAATGAGCAGTTCTTC. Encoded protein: CASNGYTGTYNEQFF.

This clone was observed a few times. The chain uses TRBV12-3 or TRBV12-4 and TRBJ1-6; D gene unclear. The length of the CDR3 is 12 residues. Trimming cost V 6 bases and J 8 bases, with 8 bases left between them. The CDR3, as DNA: TGTGCCAGCAGCCTCGACGATTCACCCCTCCACTTT. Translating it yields CASSLDDSPLHF.

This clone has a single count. CDR3 in amino acids: CALEIGQTYEQYF. The CDR3, as DNA: TGTGCCTTGGAGATCGGCCAAACCTACGAGCAGTACTTC. The chain is built from TRBV30 and TRBJ2-7, with unresolved D. Germline-derived CDR1 and CDR2 are GTSNPN and SVGIG (reference sequence). The CDR3 runs to 13 residues. Trimming took off 7 bases at V and 2 bases at J, with 15 bases between the two ends.

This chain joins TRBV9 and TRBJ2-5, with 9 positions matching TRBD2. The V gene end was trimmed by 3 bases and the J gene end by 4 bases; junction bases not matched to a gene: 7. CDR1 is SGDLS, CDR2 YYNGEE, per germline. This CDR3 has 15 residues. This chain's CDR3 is CASSGGSGRRETQYF. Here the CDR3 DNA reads TGTGCCAGCAGCGGGGGTAGCGGGAGAAGAGAGACCCAGTACTTC.

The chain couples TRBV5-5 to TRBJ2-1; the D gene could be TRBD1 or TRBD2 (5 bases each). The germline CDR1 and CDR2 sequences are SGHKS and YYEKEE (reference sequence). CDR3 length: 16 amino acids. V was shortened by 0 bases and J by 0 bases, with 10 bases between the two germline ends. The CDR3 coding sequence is TGTGCCAGCAGCTTGGCCGGGGCGAGCTCCTACAATGAGCAGTTCTTC. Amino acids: CASSLAGASSYNEQFF.

The CDR3 sequence is CASSLEARPNSPLHF. CDR3 sequence (DNA): TGTGCCAGCAGCTTAGAGGCCAGACCGAATTCACCCCTCCACTTT. The chain carries TRBV11-1 and TRBJ1-6; D call uncertain. The CDR3 has 15 residues. Germline lookup yields CDR1 SGHAT and CDR2 FQDESV (reference sequence). The V gene lost 1 base and the J gene lost 7 bases, with 11 bases spanning the gap.

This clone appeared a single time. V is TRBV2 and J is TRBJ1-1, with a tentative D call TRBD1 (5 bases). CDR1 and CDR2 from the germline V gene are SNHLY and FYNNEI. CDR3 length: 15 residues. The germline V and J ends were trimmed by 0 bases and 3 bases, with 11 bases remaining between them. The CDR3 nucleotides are TGTGCCAGCAGTGAAGCGGGGGAGGGACACACTGAAGCTTTCTTT. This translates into CASSEAGEGHTEAFF.

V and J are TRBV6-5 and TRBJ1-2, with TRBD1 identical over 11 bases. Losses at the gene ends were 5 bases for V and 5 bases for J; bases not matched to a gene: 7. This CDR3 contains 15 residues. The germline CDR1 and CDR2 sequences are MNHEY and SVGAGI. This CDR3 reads CASSPRTGGDYGYTF. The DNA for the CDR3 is TGTGCCAGCAGTCCTCGGACAGGGGGCGATTATGGCTACACCTTC.

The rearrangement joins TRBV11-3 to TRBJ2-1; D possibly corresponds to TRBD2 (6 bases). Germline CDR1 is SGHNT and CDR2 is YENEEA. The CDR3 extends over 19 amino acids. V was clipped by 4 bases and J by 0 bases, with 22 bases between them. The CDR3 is CASSWGAFSGRVSYNEQFF. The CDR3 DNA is TGTGCCAGCAGCTGGGGAGCCTTCAGCGGGCGGGTCTCCTACAATGAGCAGTTCTTC.

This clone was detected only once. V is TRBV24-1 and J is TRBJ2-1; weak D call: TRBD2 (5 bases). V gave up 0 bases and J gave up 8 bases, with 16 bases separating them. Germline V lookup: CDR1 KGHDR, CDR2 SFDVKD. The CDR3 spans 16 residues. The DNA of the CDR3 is TGTGCCACCAGTGATTTGCCGGGATCACCCCCGGATGAGCAGTTCTTC. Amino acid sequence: CATSDLPGSPPDEQFF.

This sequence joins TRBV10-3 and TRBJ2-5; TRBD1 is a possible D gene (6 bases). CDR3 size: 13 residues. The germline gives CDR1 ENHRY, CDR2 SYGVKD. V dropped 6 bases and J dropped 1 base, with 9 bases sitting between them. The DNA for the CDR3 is TGTGCCATCAGATACAGGGTCCAAGAGACCCAGTACTTC. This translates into CAIRYRVQETQYF.

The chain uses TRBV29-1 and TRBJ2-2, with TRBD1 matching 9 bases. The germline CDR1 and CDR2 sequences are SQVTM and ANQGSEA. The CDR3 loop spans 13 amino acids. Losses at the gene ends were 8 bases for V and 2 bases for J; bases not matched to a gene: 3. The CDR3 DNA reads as TGCAGCTGGACAGGGGCAAACACCGGGGAGCTGTTTTTT. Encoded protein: CSWTGANTGELFF.

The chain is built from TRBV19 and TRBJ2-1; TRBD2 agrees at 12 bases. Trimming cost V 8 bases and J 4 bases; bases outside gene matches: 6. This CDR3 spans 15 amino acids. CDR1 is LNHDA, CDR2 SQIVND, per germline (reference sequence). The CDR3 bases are TGTGCCAGTTCTCAGACTAGCGGGAGTTACAATGAGCAGTTCTTC. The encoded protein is CASSQTSGSYNEQFF.

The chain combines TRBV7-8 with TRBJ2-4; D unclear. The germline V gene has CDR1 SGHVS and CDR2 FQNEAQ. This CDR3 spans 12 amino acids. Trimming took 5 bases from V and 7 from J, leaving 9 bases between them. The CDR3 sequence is CASSRTENIQYF. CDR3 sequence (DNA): TGTGCCAGCAGCCGGACCGAGAACATTCAGTACTTC.

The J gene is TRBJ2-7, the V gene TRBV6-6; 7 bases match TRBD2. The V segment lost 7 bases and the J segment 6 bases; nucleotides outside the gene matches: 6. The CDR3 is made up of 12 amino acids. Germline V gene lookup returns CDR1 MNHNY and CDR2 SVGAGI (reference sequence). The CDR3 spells CASTRSGTEQYF. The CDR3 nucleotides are TGTGCCAGCACCCGAAGCGGGACCGAGCAGTACTTC.

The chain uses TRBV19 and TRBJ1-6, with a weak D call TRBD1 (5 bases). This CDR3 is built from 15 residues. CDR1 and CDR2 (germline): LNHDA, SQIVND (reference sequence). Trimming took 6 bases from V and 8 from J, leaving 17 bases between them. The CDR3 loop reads CASRRPGTTYSPLHF. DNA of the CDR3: TGTGCCAGTAGGAGACCCGGGACTACATATTCACCCCTCCACTTT.

CDR3 DNA: TGCAGCGTTGAAGAAGAGGGGCCCCGCACAGATACGCAGTATTTT. Translated: CSVEEEGPRTDTQYF. V is TRBV29-1 and J is TRBJ2-3; tentatively, D is TRBD1 or TRBD2 (5 bases each). CDR1 and CDR2 (germline): SQVTM, ANQGSEA. The V end lost 0 bases, the J end lost 1 base, and 11 bases lay between the germline ends. CDR3 length equals 15 residues.

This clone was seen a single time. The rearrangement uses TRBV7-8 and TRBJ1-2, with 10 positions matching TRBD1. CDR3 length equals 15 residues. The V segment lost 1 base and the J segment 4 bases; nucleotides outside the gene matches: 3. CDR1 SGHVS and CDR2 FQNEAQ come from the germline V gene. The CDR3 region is CASSLGDRGFYGYTF. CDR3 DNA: TGTGCCAGCAGCTTAGGGGACAGGGGTTTCTATGGCTACACCTTC.

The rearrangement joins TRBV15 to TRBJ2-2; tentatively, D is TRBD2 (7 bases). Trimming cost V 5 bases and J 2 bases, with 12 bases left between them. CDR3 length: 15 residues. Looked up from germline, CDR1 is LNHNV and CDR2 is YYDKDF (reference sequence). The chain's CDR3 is CATSPRGANTGELFF. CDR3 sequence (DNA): TGTGCCACCAGCCCACGGGGGGCCAACACCGGGGAGCTGTTTTTT.

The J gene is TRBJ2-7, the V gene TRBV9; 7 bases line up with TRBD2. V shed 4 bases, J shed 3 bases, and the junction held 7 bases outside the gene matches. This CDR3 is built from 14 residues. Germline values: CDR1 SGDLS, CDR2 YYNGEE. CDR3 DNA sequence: TGTGCCAGCAGCCCGGTAGCGGGTCTCTACGAGCAGTACTTC. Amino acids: CASSPVAGLYEQYF.

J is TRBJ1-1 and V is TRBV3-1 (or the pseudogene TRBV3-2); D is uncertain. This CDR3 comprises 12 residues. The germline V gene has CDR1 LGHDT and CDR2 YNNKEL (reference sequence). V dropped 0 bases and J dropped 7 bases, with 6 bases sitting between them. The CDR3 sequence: CASSQEEFEAFF. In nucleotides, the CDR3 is TGTGCCAGCAGCCAAGAGGAGTTTGAAGCTTTCTTT.

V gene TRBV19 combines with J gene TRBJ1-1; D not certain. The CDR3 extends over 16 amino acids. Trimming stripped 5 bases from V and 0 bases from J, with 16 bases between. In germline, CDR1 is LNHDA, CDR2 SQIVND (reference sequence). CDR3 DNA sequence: TGTGCCAGTAGTCGAAGCCCCCGCCCCGTGAACACTGAAGCTTTCTTT. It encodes CASSRSPRPVNTEAFF.

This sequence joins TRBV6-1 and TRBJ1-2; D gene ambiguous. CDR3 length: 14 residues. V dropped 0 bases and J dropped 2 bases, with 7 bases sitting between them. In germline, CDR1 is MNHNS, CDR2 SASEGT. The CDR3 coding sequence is TGTGCCAGCAGTGAAGCGGGCAACAACTATGGCTACACCTTC. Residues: CASSEAGNNYGYTF.

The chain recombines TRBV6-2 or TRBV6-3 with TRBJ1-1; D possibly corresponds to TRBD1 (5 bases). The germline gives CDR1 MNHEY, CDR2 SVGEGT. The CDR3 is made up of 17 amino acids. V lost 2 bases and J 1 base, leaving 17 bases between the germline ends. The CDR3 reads CASSYPFGALSNTEAFF. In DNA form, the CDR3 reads TGTGCCAGCAGTTACCCCTTTGGGGCTCTATCGAACACTGAAGCTTTCTTT.

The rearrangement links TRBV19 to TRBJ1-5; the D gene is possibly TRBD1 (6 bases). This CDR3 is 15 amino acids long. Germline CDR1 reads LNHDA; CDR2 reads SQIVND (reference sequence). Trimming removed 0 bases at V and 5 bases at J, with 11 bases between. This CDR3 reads CASSIDLTGYQPQHF. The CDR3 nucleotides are TGTGCCAGTAGTATAGATCTGACAGGTTATCAGCCCCAGCATTTT.

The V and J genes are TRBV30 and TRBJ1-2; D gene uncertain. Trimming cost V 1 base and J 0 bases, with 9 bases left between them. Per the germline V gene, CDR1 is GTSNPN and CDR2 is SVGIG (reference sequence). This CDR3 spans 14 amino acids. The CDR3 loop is CAWSGRTANYGYTF. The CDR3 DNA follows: TGTGCCTGGAGTGGACGGACGGCTAACTATGGCTACACCTTC.

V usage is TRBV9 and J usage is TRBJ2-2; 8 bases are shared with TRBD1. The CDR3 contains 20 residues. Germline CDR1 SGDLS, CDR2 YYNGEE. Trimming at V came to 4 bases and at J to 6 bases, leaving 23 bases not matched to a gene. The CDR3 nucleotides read TGTGCCAGCAGCCCAACGGGACAGGTTGCCTGGGCTTTGAGGGCCGGGGAGCTGTTTTTT. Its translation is CASSPTGQVAWALRAGELFF.